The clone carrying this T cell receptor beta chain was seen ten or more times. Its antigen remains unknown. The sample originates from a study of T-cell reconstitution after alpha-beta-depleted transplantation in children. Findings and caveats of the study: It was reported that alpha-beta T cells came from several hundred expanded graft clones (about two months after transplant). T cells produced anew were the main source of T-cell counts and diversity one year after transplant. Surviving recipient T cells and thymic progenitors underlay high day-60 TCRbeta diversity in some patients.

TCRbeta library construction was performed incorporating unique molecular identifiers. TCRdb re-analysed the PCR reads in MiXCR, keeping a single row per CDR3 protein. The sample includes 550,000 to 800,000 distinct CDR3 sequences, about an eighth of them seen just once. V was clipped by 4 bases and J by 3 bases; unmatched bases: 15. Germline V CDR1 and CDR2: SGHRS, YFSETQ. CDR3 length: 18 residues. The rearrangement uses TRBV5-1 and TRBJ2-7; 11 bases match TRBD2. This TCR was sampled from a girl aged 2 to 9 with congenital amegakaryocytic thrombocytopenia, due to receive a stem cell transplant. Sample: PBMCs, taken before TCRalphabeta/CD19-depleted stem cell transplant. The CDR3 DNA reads TGCGCCAGCAGCCGAGCGAGCCCTGGGACTAGCGGAGACTACGAGCAGTACTTC. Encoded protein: CASSRASPGTSGDYEQYF.